These 5 T cell receptor beta chains came from one sample sequenced in a study of early T cells in non-severe SARS-CoV-2 infection. Via MiXCR, TCRdb re-called the 5' RACE reads, giving one row per CDR3 protein. The table shows about 27,000 distinct CDR3 sequences, with around 3.9% occurring only once. Material for sequencing was whole blood. These TCRs come from an adult who was a healthcare worker with PCR-confirmed SARS-CoV-2 infection or an uninfected control (not recorded which).

The DNA of the CDR3 is TGTGCCAGTAGTGGGGAATTCCTCTCTGGGGCCAACGTCCTGACTTTC. Its protein is CASSGEFLSGANVLTF. The J gene is TRBJ2-6, the V gene TRBV19, with D hard to call. The CDR3 length is 16 residues. Trimming cost V 5 bases and J 0 bases, with 11 bases left between them. Germline CDR1 and CDR2: LNHDA and SQIVND (reference sequence).

This clonotype was counted at least ten times. The chain joins TRBV24-1 to TRBJ2-1; 12 bases agree with TRBD2. The germline gives CDR1 KGHDR, CDR2 SFDVKD. The CDR3 extends over 14 amino acids. The ends lost 6 bases at V and 7 bases at J; junction bases unmatched: 3. CDR3 sequence reads: CATSLAGGLNEQFF. In nucleotides, the CDR3 is TGTGCCACCAGTCTAGCGGGAGGGTTGAATGAGCAGTTCTTC.

This clonotype has ten or more counts. The rearrangement links TRBV2 to TRBJ2-1, with TRBD2 matching 11 bases. There are 15 residues in the CDR3. Germline CDR1 and CDR2: SNHLY and FYNNEI. V shed 6 bases and J 5 bases; nucleotides not matched to a gene: 6. This CDR3 is CASSPTSGSNNEQFF. The CDR3, as DNA: TGTGCCAGCAGCCCCACTAGCGGGAGTAACAATGAGCAGTTCTTC. The variable domain in full, with the rest retrieved from reference TRBV2 and TRBJ2-1, is EPEVTQTPSHQVTQMGQEVILRCVPISNHLYFYWYRQILGQKVEFLVSFYNNEISEKSEIFDDQFSVERPDGSNFTLKIRSTKLEDSAMYFCASSPTSGSNNEQFFGPGTRLTVL.

The genes are TRBV2 and TRBJ2-7; 7 bases are a match to TRBD2. Per germline, CDR1 SNHLY and CDR2 FYNNEI. There are 13 residues in the CDR3. V gave up 3 bases and J gave up 4 bases; unmatched junction bases: 3. The CDR3 nucleotides are TGTGCCAGCAGTGAGGGGGAGGGGTACGAGCAGTACTTC. Its protein product is CASSEGEGYEQYF.

At least ten counts were recorded for this clonotype. The chain links TRBV7-6 to TRBJ1-6; D call uncertain. The CDR3 loop spans 15 amino acids. Germline V gives CDR1 SGHVS, CDR2 FNYEAQ. V was trimmed by 1 base and J by 7 bases, leaving 11 bases between them. CDR3 protein: CASSLGQKINSPLHF. The CDR3 bases are TGTGCCAGCAGCTTAGGGCAGAAGATCAATTCACCCCTCCACTTT.